This is a list of T cell receptor beta chains from one sample in a study of shared clonotypes between healthy human individuals. Only in-frame clones appear in the TCRdb table, and some are missing; sequencing was by immunoSEQ multiplex PCR. The sample contains 2.3 million or so clones, 85% to 95% of which appear only once. Sequenced material: naive CD4+ T cells from PBMCs. These receptors were collected from a man aged 18 to 30 in good health. Some clones in this sample may be carry-over from other donors' samples. The conserved cysteine and the conserved F or W are not part of the CDR3 here.

TRBV2 12 ASSEATGFQPQH
TRBV28 12 ASSWGGVKETQY
TRBV28 12 ASSWGLGNQPQH
TRBV28 13 ASSPRGAGNQPQH
TRBV10-3 10 ATWTSVDEQY
TRBV18 11 ASHTGLGTEAF
TRBV28 12 ASSLSQGRKTQY
TRBV30 12 AWTGYSGDYEQY
TRBV10-3 12 AITAEQSLREQY
TRBV11-2 13 ASSRTGTGGNTIY
TRBV28 13 ASSSPSYKGETQY
TRBV10-1 12 ASSEGTPAGRQY
TRBV27 11 ASRRTGANEQY
TRBV5-1 9 ASSLGPRVT
TRBV5-1 11 ASSDRNHYEQY
TRBV2 14 ASSELGPQVSGPQH
TRBV28 13 ASSRQSGYSYEQY
TRBV19 12 ASINGPQNTEAF
TRBV9 12 ASSVDGQYNEQF
TRBV18 12 ASSPDRGHTEAF
TRBV6-1 12 ASSERGNNQPQH
TRBV25-1 13 ASSPSEYSNQPQH
TRBV7-3 12 ASSLQYFNEKLF
TRBV2 13 ASSEAGVGTNEQY
TRBV7-3 12 ASSAGTHKGGQF
TRBV5-1 13 ASSPDSRQNNEQF
TRBV28 15 ASSSPRGVITNYGYT
TRBV10-3 11 AISIQGAPEAF
TRBV4-1 15 ASSQAISGSKSYTQY
TRBV11-2 13 ASSRDRVEGYGYT